Listed here is a single T cell receptor beta chain. This clonotype was observed at least ten times. This receptor's antigen is unknown. Per-nucleotide qualities are absent, and no much larger clonotype sits a single base away. Trimming takes 5 bases from V and 0 bases from J, and the germline ends sit 10 bases apart. Sequences SQVTM (CDR1) and ANQGSEA (CDR2) are obtained from the germline V gene. There are 13 amino acids in the CDR3, from cysteine to phenylalanine inclusive. Of the read, only the CDR3 DNA is kept; its 39 bases are in frame from base 1. TCR beta CDR3 regions were amplified from RNA transcripts for repertoire sequencing. HTBI primers and the Qiagen OneStep RT-PCR kit were used in a first-round RT-PCR, which was followed by a second-round multiplex PCR, size selection and purification. Sequencing of the libraries was carried out on an Illumina HiSeq2000 in paired-end mode with 100 bp reads. The authors' pipeline ran thus. Reads were processed with SOAPnuke, discarding reads with adapters, uncalled bases, mean Phred below 15, or no exact constant-primer or identifier match. COPE v1.2.5 was used to merge high-quality paired reads. Each unique nucleotide sequence was defined as a clonotype, and clonotypes were aligned to IMGT TRB V, D and J references with MiTCR v1.1. Analysis was restricted to V-J combinations with a frequency above 0.0001, which covered over 98% of repertoires. For each V-J combination, a TCR clonal expansion and chaos score was defined as F50 clonal expansion divided by the chaos observed in the TCRdist matrix. Features were reduced by Welch's t-statistics and random forest to roughly 14 V-J combinations, which fed a naive Bayes classifier. The similarity between thyroid and blood repertoires was quantified using the Morisita-Horn index. TCRdb trimmed public reads at Q25 via fastp, called clones via MiXCR and kept in-frame beta chains. Entries that share a CDR3 protein sequence are merged under the most common genes and DNA. Clone size and V and J calls follow TCRdb, not the original study. The sample includes roughly 610,000 distinct CDR3 sequences, with 22% observed a single time. In total, the top ten clones hold approximately 7.7% of the sample.

The data derive from a study of Graves' ophthalmopathy and Graves' hyperthyroidism (dated by TCRdb to the late 2010s). Concerning the study at large: Peripheral blood was collected before any treatment was given, at the time of initial diagnosis. In total, some 130 blood samples were TCR-sequenced: 43 ophthalmopathy, some 75 hyperthyroidism and 17 hyperthyroidism-to-ophthalmopathy patients. TCR beta repertoire signatures were used to distinguish Graves' ophthalmopathy from Graves' hyperthyroidism and to predict progression to ophthalmopathy. The 75 to 100 discovery patients were randomly split 7:3 into training and test sets. In roughly 6 hyperthyroidism patients, T-cell repertoires of thyroid tissue and blood were compared. The independent validation cohort included 18 to 20 hyperthyroidism patients plus 17 patients who later progressed from hyperthyroidism to ophthalmopathy. Following sampling, methimazole starting at 30 mg daily was administered to hyperthyroidism patients, and high-dose intravenous methylprednisolone was administered to ophthalmopathy patients. To explore V-J signatures distinguishing ophthalmopathy from hyperthyroidism, a discovery set of approximately 100 patients (roughly 44 ophthalmopathy, over 55 stable hyperthyroidism) was enrolled. General findings and caveats noted by the study authors: Sample size was not statistically predetermined, and group allocation was not concealed from the investigators. In validation, the model predicted ophthalmopathy progression with less than 71% sensitivity and 72% to 80% specificity; roughly 12 predicted patients were CT-confirmed with GO in a median of about 7.1 months. Ophthalmopathy was separated from stable hyperthyroidism by the 13-signature model with 85% to 90% sensitivity and 81% to 84% specificity in cross-validation and with 80%/75% in the test set. Among expanded thyroid clonotypes with frequency above 0.001, most also showed up in blood, which suggests that blood repertoires may reflect the thyroid immune response.

Stable hyperthyroidism was defined as no progression to ophthalmopathy within 18 months of follow-up. Hyperthyroidism patients were newly diagnosed, with disease duration under 2 months, and aged 18 to 65 years. Anyone with other autoimmune diseases, uncontrolled infections, pregnancy or lactation was excluded from the study. Diagnosis was based on clinical symptoms, serum thyroxine, TRAb, thyroid ultrasound and orbital computed tomography. PBMCs were isolated from more than 9 ml of fresh peripheral blood by Ficoll-Paque density gradient centrifugation. Total RNA was extracted using Trizol reagent, and RNA quality was checked on an Agilent 2100 Bioanalyzer.

The chain employs TRBV29-1 and TRBJ1-1, with no reliable assignment of the D segment. Sequencing was carried out using peripheral blood. The sequence derives from a woman under 30 with stable Graves' hyperthyroidism. Some clones in this sample may be carry-over from other donors' samples. Donor details come from another sample of the same person, matched by shared clones. The DNA sequence reads TGCAGCGTTTCTACTCAGATGAACACTGAAGCTTTCTTT. Its translation reads: CSVSTQMNTEAFF.